The 4 T cell receptor beta chains below come from one sample, sequenced in a study of blood T cell repertoires in COVID-19. The method was immunoSEQ multiplex PCR; TCRdb's version includes in-frame clones alone and lacks a portion of them. The data hold 60,000 to 90,000 clones, with around 67% observed a single time. The sequenced sample was peripheral blood. Source of these receptors: a human donor with acute or convalescent COVID-19. The donor label of this sample is uncertain.

The chain combines TRBV5-1 with TRBJ1-2, with TRBD1 matching over 12 bases. Germline V gene lookup returns CDR1 SGHRS and CDR2 YFSETQ. The junction had 12 bases not matched to a gene; V was cut back by 1 base and J by 8 bases. This CDR3 comprises 17 residues. The CDR3 DNA reads TGCGCCAGCAGCTTGTATTTGACGGGACAGGGGGCAGGAGGCTACACCTTC. This encodes CASSLYLTGQGAGGYTF.

The genes are TRBV19 and TRBJ2-7; a possible D gene is TRBD2 (5 bases). The V end was cut by 8 bases, the J end by 5 bases, with 22 bases between. The germline V gene has CDR1 LNHDA and CDR2 SQIVND (reference sequence). This CDR3 is 15 amino acids long. Here the CDR3 reads CASAPIGGRVDEQYF. As DNA, the CDR3 is TGTGCCAGTGCTCCAATCGGAGGAAGGGTAGACGAGCAGTACTTC. Full variable domain (remainder filled in from reference TRBV19 and TRBJ2-7): DGGITQSPKYLFRKEGQNVTLSCEQNLNHDAMYWYRQDPGQGLRLIYYSQIVNDFQKGDIAEGYSVSREKKESFPLTVTSAQKNPTAFYLCASAPIGGRVDEQYFGPGTRLTVT.

DNA of the CDR3: TGTGCCAGCAGCCGGGAACGACAGGGATCTGGCTACACCTTC. This translates into CASSRERQGSGYTF. The V and J genes are TRBV7-2 and TRBJ1-2; 7 bases map to TRBD1. J lost 7 bases, V lost 5 bases, and 10 bases had no gene match. Germline-derived CDR1 and CDR2 are SGHTA and FQGNSA. The CDR3 length is 14 residues.

V gene TRBV5-4 combines with J gene TRBJ2-1; 10 bases are shared with TRBD2. After removal of 1 base from V and 3 bases from J, the junction contained 4 bases not matched to a gene. The CDR3 is 16 amino acids. CDR1 and CDR2 (germline): SGHNT, YYREEE (reference sequence). The CDR3 loop reads CASSLQRGGDYNEQFF. The CDR3 DNA reads TGTGCCAGCAGCTTGCAGCGGGGGGGAGACTACAATGAGCAGTTCTTC. The full variable domain, rest sourced from reference TRBV5-4 and TRBJ2-1, is ETGVTQSPTHLIKTRGQQVTLRCSSQSGHNTVSWYQQALGQGPQFIFQYYREEENGRGNFPPRFSGLQFPNYSSELNVNALELDDSALYLCASSLQRGGDYNEQFFGPGTRLTVL.